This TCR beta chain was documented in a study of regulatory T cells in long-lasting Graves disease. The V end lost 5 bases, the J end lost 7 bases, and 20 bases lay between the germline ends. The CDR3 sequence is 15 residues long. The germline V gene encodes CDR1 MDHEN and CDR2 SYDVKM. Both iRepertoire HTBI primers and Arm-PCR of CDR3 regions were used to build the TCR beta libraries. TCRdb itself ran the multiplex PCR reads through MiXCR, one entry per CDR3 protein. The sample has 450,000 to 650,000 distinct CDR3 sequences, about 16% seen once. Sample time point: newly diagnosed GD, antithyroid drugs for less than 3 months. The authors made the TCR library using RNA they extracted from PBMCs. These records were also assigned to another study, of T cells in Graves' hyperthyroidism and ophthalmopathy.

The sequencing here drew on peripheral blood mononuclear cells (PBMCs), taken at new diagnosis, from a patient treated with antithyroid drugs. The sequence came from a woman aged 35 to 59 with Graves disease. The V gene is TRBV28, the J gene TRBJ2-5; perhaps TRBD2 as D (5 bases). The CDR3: CASSLHLGPRGTQYF. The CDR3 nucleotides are TGTGCCAGCAGTCTCCACCTAGGACCCCGGGGGACCCAGTACTTC.